These 11 T cell receptor beta chains came from one sample sequenced in a study of early T cells in non-severe SARS-CoV-2 infection. TCRdb re-derived calls from the 5' RACE reads in MiXCR, one entry per CDR3 protein. The sample contains tens of thousands of distinct CDR3 sequences, over 7.5% of which appear only once. The sample comprised whole blood. The origin of the receptors is an adult who was a healthcare worker with PCR-confirmed SARS-CoV-2 infection or an uninfected control (not recorded which).

The chain has TRBV27 and TRBJ2-7; D call uncertain. This CDR3 contains 12 residues. Germline CDR1 reads MNHEY; CDR2 reads SMNVEV (reference sequence). The V end lost 8 bases, the J end lost 11 bases, and 19 bases lay between the germline ends. The CDR3 DNA reads TGTGCCAGCCATCGGGTAAGCCTACGAGAGTACTTC. This translates into CASHRVSLREYF.

This clonotype has only a few counts. V is TRBV12-3 or TRBV12-4 and J is TRBJ2-1; 7 bases are a match to TRBD2. The V and J ends lost 5 bases and 4 bases, in that order; junction bases with no gene match: 14. This CDR3 is 17 amino acids long. Written as DNA, the CDR3 is TGTGCCAGCAGTCCCGAACCGGGACTAACCAGGTACAATGAGCAGTTCTTC. It codes for CASSPEPGLTRYNEQFF.

This chain joins TRBV7-9 and TRBJ1-6; TRBD1 matches at 9 bases. With V trimmed by 1 base and J by 7 bases, 2 bases remained unmatched. This CDR3 has 15 amino acids. Germline V gives CDR1 SEHNR, CDR2 FQNEAQ (reference sequence). CDR3: CASSLETGGNSPLHF. CDR3 nucleotide sequence: TGTGCCAGCAGCTTAGAGACAGGGGGGAATTCACCCCTCCACTTT.

The chain joins TRBV7-9 to TRBJ2-7, with 7 bases that match TRBD1. The ends lost 7 bases at V and 4 bases at J; junction bases unmatched: 7. CDR3 length: 13 residues. Per the germline V gene, CDR1 is SEHNR and CDR2 is FQNEAQ (reference sequence). In DNA form, the CDR3 reads TGTGCCAGCACGCCCCAGACAGGGTACGAGCAGTACTTC. Its protein is CASTPQTGYEQYF.

Only a few counts were recorded for this clonotype. V and J are TRBV7-9 and TRBJ2-7; D unresolved. The CDR3 length is 12 residues. Germline V CDR1 and CDR2: SEHNR, FQNEAQ (reference sequence). Trimming took 6 bases from V and 1 from J, leaving 7 bases between them. Here the CDR3 DNA reads TGTGCCAGCAGGGAGCTTTCCTACGAGCAGTACTTC. It codes for CASRELSYEQYF. Using reference TRBV7-9 and TRBJ2-7 for the parts outside the CDR3, the full variable domain is DTGVSQNPRHKITKRGQNVTFRCDPISEHNRLYWYRQTLGQGPEFLTYFQNEAQLEKSRLLSDRFSAERPKGSFSTLEIQRTEQGDSAMYLCASRELSYEQYFGPGTRLTVT.

The table lists this clonotype with many counts. V and J are TRBV5-1 and TRBJ2-1; 7 nucleotides line up with TRBD2. The CDR3 runs 15 residues. Germline assignment: CDR1 SGHRS and CDR2 YFSETQ. The junction had 6 bases not matched to a gene; V was cut back by 0 bases and J by 6 bases. CDR3 in DNA: TGCGCCAGCAGCTTGGGGGGGACTACCCTCAATGAGCAGTTCTTC. Residues: CASSLGGTTLNEQFF.

On this clonotype itself: A single base separates this from a much larger clone, so it may be a read error. A read error is likely, as this CDR3 ends without the conserved phenylalanine or tryptophan. The limits of the CDR3 on the DNA are not certain, so only TCRdb's listed CDR3 is given. The chain joins TRBV12-3 or TRBV12-4 to TRBJ1-6; TRBD1, the D gene given by the table, was not confirmed from the DNA. The CDR3 spans 12 amino acids, including both terminal residues. The CDR3 here is CASSFADGPLSI.

This clonotype has a count of ten or more. The J gene is TRBJ1-2, the V gene TRBV5-1; D is uncertain. This CDR3 is 15 amino acids long. Per germline, CDR1 SGHRS and CDR2 YFSETQ. V lost 6 bases and J 2 bases, leaving 17 bases between the germline ends. The CDR3 sequence: CASTDLLMSNYGYTF. The CDR3 DNA is TGCGCCAGCACGGACCTACTAATGTCGAACTATGGCTACACCTTC.

This clonotype was counted many times. The V call is TRBV20-1, the J call TRBJ2-7, with a weak D call TRBD1 (6 bases). The CDR3 runs 16 residues. Germline V CDR1 and CDR2: DFQATT, SNEGSKA (reference sequence). Trimming removed 3 bases from V and 5 bases from J, with 23 bases in between. CDR3 protein: CSASPYPVPKGDEQYF. For the CDR3, the DNA is TGCAGTGCTAGCCCCTACCCCGTACCTAAGGGGGACGAGCAGTACTTC.

The sample holds many counts of this clonotype. J is TRBJ2-1 and V is TRBV7-3; D unresolved. The CDR3 consists of 15 residues. Trimming took off 6 bases at V and 0 bases at J, with 12 bases between the two ends. Germline CDR1 and CDR2: SGHTA and FQGTGA. CDR3 loop: CASRGESSSYNEQFF. The CDR3 DNA sequence: TGTGCCAGCAGGGGCGAGTCAAGCTCCTACAATGAGCAGTTCTTC.

This clonotype appeared many times. The rearrangement uses TRBV4-1 and TRBJ2-4, with D possibly TRBD1 on 5 matching bases. Trimming shortened V by 3 bases and J by 0 bases, and 15 bases separated the two germline ends. CDR3 length: 17 amino acids. Germline V gene lookup returns CDR1 MGHRA and CDR2 YSYEKL. CDR3 residues: CASSHEPTVLAKNIQYF. CDR3 bases: TGCGCCAGCAGCCATGAACCGACAGTTCTAGCCAAAAACATTCAGTACTTC.